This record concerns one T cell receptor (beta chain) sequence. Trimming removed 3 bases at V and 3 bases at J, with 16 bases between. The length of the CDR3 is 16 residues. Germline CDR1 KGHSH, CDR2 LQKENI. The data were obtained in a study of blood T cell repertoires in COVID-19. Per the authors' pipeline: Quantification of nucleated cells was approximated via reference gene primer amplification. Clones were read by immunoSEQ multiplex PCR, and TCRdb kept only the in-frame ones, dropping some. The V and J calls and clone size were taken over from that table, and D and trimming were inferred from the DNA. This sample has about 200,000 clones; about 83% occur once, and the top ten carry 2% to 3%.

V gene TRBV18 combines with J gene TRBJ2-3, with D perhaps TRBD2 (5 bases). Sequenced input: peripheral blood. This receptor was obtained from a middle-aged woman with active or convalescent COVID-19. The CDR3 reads CASSPGLERDTDTQYF. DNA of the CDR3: TGTGCCAGCTCACCCGGTCTAGAGAGGGATACAGATACGCAGTATTTT.